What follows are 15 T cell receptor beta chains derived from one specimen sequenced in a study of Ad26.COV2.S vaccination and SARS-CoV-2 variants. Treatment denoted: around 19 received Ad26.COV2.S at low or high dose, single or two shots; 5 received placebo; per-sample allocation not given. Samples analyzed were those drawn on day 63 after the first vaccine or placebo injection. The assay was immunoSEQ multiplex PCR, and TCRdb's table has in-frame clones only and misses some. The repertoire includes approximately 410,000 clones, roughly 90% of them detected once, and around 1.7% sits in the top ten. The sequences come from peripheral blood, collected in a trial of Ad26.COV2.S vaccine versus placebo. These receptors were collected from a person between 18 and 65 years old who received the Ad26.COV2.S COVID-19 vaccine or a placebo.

The CDR3 protein is CASSLVSWGNTGELFF. The CDR3 DNA sequence: TGTGCCAGCAGCTTAGTTAGCTGGGGAAACACCGGGGAGCTGTTTTTT. The chain is built from TRBV11-2 and TRBJ2-2; D is unresolved. V lost 1 base to trimming and J lost 2 bases, with 11 bases between them. The germline V gene encodes CDR1 SGHAT and CDR2 FQNNGV. The CDR3 totals 16 residues.

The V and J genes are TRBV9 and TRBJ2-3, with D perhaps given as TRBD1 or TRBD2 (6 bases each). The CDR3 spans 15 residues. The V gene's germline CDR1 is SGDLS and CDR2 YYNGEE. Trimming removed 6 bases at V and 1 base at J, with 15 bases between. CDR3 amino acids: CASTPGGGRTDTQYF. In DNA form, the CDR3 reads TGTGCCAGCACTCCGGGTGGGGGGCGCACAGATACGCAGTATTTT.

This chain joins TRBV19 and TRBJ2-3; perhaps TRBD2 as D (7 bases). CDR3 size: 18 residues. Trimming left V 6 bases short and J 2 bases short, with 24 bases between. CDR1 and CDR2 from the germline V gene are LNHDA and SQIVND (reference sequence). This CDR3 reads CASSKGGGGLFLTDTQYF. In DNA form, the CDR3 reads TGTGCCAGTAGCAAAGGGGGGGGCGGTCTCTTCCTCACAGATACGCAGTATTTT.

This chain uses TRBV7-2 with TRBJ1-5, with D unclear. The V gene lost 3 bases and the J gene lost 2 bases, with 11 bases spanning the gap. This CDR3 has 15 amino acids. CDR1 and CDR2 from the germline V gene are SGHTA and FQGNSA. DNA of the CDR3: TGTGCCAGCAGCTTGGTATCGCAAGGCAATCAGCCCCAGCATTTT. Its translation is CASSLVSQGNQPQHF.

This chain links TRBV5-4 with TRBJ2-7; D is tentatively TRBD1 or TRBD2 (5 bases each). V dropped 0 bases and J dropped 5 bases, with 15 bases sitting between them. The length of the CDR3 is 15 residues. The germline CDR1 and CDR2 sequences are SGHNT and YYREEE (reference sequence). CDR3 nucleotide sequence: TGTGCCAGCAGCTTGGTGGGTAATCCGGGGCACGAGCAGTACTTC. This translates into CASSLVGNPGHEQYF.

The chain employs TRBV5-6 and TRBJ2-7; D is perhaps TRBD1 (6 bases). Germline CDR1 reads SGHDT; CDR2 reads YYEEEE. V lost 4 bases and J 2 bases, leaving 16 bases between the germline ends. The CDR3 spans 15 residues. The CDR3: CASSTFPTGTYEQYF. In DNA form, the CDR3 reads TGTGCCAGCAGCACCTTCCCGACAGGAACCTACGAGCAGTACTTC.

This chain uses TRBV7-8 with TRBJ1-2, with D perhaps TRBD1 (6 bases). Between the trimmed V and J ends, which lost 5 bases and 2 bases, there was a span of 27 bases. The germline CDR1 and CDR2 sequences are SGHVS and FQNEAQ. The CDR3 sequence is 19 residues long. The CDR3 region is CASSTTWGPYFNQNYGYTF. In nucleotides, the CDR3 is TGTGCCAGCAGCACCACTTGGGGGCCCTACTTCAACCAAAACTATGGCTACACCTTC.

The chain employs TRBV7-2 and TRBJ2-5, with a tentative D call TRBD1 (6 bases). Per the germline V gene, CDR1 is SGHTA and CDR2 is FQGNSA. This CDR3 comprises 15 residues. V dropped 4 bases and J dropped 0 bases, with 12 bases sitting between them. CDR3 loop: CASSSNRADQETQYF. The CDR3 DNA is TGTGCCAGCAGCTCAAACAGGGCGGACCAAGAGACCCAGTACTTC.

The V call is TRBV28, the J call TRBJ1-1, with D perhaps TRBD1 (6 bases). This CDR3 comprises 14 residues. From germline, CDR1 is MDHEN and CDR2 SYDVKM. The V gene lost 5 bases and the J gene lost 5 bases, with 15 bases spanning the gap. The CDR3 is CASSPRGGRTEAFF. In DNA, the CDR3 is TGTGCCAGCAGTCCTAGGGGGGGTAGGACTGAAGCTTTCTTT.

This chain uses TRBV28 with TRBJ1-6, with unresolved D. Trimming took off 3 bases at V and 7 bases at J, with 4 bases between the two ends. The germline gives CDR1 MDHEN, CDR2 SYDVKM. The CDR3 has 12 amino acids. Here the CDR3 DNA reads TGTGCCAGCAGTTTGGTCAATTCACCCCTCCACTTT. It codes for CASSLVNSPLHF.

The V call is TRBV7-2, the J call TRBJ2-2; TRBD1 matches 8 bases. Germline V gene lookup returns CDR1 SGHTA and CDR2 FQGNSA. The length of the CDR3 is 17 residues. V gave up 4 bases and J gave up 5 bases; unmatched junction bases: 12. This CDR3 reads CASSYNNGQGATGELFF. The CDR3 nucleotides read TGTGCCAGCAGCTATAATAATGGACAGGGTGCTACCGGGGAGCTGTTTTTT.

The CDR3 reads CASSIGPSQPQHF. CDR3 in DNA: TGTGCCAGTAGTATAGGGCCTAGCCAGCCCCAGCATTTT. The chain uses TRBV19 and TRBJ1-5, with unresolved D. CDR3 length: 13 amino acids. Germline CDR1 is LNHDA and CDR2 is SQIVND (reference sequence). Trimming took 1 base from V and 7 from J, leaving 8 bases between them.

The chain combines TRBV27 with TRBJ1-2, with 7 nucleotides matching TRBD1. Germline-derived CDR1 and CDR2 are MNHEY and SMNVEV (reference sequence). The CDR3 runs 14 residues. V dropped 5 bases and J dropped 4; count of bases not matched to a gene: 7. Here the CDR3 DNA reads TGTGCCAGCAGTCCGACAGGGATATTCTATGGCTACACCTTC. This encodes CASSPTGIFYGYTF.

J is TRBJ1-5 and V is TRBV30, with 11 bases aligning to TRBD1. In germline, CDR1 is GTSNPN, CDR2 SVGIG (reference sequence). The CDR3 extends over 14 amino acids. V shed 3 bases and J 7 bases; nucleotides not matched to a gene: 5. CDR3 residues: CAWSLGQGAQPQHF. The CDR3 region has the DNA TGTGCCTGGAGCCTTGGACAGGGGGCACAGCCCCAGCATTTT.

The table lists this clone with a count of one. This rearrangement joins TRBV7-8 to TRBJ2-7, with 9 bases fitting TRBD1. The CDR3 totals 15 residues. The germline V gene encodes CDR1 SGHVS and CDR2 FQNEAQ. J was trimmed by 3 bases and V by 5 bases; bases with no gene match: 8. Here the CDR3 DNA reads TGTGCCAGCAGCATCCGGGACAGGGATATCTACGAGCAGTACTTC. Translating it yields CASSIRDRDIYEQYF.